The clone carrying this T cell receptor (beta chain) was found once. The data were obtained in a study of blood T cell repertoires in COVID-19. Only in-frame clones appear in the TCRdb table, and some are missing; sequencing was by immunoSEQ multiplex PCR. The data show over 200,000 clones, approximately 88% seen once. The V gene's germline CDR1 is SGHTA and CDR2 FQGTGA. The CDR3 loop spans 15 amino acids. J was trimmed by 7 bases and V by 5 bases; bases with no gene match: 9. The TCR comes from a woman aged 30 to 39 who had been exposed to COVID-19. The chain combines TRBV7-3 with TRBJ2-1; 9 bases are shared with TRBD2. The material sequenced was PBMCs or T cells enriched from blood (not recorded which). The CDR3 reads CASSLVAGAGNEQFF. The CDR3, as DNA: TGTGCCAGCAGCCTCGTAGCGGGAGCAGGGAATGAGCAGTTCTTC. Together with reference TRBV7-3 and TRBJ2-1, the CDR3 gives the full variable domain: GAGVSQTPSNKVTEKGKYVELRCDPISGHTALYWYRQSLGQGPEFLIYFQGTGAADDSGLPNDRFFAVRPEGSVSTLKIQRTERGDSAVYLCASSLVAGAGNEQFFGPGTRLTVL.